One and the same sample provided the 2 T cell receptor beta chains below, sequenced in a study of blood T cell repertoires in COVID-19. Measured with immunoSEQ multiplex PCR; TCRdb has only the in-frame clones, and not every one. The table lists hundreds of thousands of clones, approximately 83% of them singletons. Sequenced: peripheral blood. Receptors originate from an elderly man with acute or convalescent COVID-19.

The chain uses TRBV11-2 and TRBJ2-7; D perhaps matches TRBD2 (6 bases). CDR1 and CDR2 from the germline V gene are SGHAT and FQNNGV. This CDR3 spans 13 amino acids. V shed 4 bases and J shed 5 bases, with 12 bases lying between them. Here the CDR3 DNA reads TGTGCCAGCAGCTCCCGGGAGAGTAACGAGCAGTACTTC. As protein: CASSSRESNEQYF.

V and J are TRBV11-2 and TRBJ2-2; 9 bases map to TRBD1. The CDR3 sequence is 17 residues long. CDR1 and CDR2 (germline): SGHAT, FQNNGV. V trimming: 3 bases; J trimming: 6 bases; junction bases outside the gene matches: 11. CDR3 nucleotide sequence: TGTGCCAGCAGCTTCGCCCCAGACAGGGGGGTCCCCGGGGAGCTGTTTTTT. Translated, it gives CASSFAPDRGVPGELFF.